The clone carrying this T cell receptor (beta chain) was picked up many times. Its antigen is unknown. CDR1 is SNHLY and CDR2 is FYNNEI in the germline V gene. CDR3 size: 14 residues. V was shortened by 7 bases and J by 1 base, with 11 bases between the two germline ends. This sample was taken from a study of identical twins. Template switching created a universal primer site, and the cDNA included unique molecular identifiers. TCRdb analysed the 5' RACE reads with MiXCR anew, one entry per CDR3 protein. This repertoire shows around 280,000 distinct CDR3 sequences, more than 6.5% found once; its top ten account for roughly 2%. Study-level findings and limits: The models gave estimates that fell short of the out-of-frame TCR alpha sharing seen in monozygotic twins. Abundant cord blood beta clonotypes carried fewer insertions; memory repertoires showed none.

The sample was also reused in another study, on yellow fever vaccine responses in identical twins.

The source material was memory (CD45RO+) T cells sorted from blood. The source is a woman younger than 35 in good health. The J gene is TRBJ2-1, the V gene TRBV2, with a possible D match to TRBD2 (5 bases). The CDR3 bases are TGTGCCAGCATGGGAGTATATTCCTACAATGAGCAGTTCTTC. Protein product: CASMGVYSYNEQFF. The complete variable domain, with remaining parts taken from reference TRBV2 and TRBJ2-1, reads EPEVTQTPSHQVTQMGQEVILRCVPISNHLYFYWYRQILGQKVEFLVSFYNNEISEKSEIFDDQFSVERPDGSNFTLKIRSTKLEDSAMYFCASMGVYSYNEQFFGPGTRLTVL.